This entry lists 7 T cell receptor beta chains sequenced from one sample in a study of memory CD4+ T cells and cytomegalovirus serostatus. The sort gate was single viable CD3+CD4+CD8-CD45RO+ cells for memory CD4+ T cells. Sequencing used immunoSEQ multiplex PCR; TCRdb keeps in-frame clones, though not all of them. The sample yields tens of thousands of clones, over 70% seen once. Sequencing was carried out using memory CD4+ T cells from blood. The receptor set was obtained from an adult in good health and CMV-seronegative.

The chain has TRBV14 and TRBJ1-1; 7 positions match TRBD1. This CDR3 has 16 amino acids. Germline V gene sequence: CDR1 SGHDN, CDR2 FVKESK. J gave up 2 bases and V 0 bases, and 6 bases lay outside the gene matches. DNA of the CDR3: TGTGCCAGCAGCCAAGATTTCGGGACAGCTAACACTGAAGCTTTCTTT. Translated: CASSQDFGTANTEAFF.

The chain recombines TRBV28 with TRBJ1-2; D gene ambiguous. CDR3 size: 14 residues. The V gene's germline CDR1 is MDHEN and CDR2 SYDVKM. V was cut by 1 base and J by 7 bases, with 13 bases left in between. The CDR3 protein is CASSLSLGTGGYTF. The CDR3 DNA reads TGTGCCAGCAGTTTATCCCTGGGAACGGGTGGCTACACCTTC.

This clone was detected a few times. The gene calls are TRBV7-2 and TRBJ1-4; D is possibly TRBD1 (6 bases). Germline CDR1 is SGHTA and CDR2 is FQGNSA. Trimming left V 4 bases short and J 7 bases short, with 13 bases between. This CDR3 is 14 amino acids long. CDR3 sequence (DNA): TGTGCCAGCAGCTGGGGGGGCCTAGGTGAAAAACTGTTTTTT. This gives the protein CASSWGGLGEKLFF. The full variable domain, rest sourced from reference TRBV7-2 and TRBJ1-4, is GAGVSQSPSNKVTEKGKDVELRCDPISGHTALYWYRQSLGQGLEFLIYFQGNSAPDKSGLPSDRFSAERTGGSVSTLTIQRTQQEDSAVYLCASSWGGLGEKLFFGSGTQLSVL.

The rearrangement joins TRBV30 to TRBJ1-4; no firm D call. Germline-derived CDR1 and CDR2 are GTSNPN and SVGIG (reference sequence). Deletions cut 5 bases from V and 5 bases from J, with 12 bases between. The CDR3 is 13 amino acids. CDR3 in amino acids: CAWHRATNEKLFF. DNA for the CDR3: TGTGCCTGGCACCGGGCTACGAATGAAAAACTGTTTTTT.

The gene calls are TRBV16 and TRBJ1-3; possibly TRBD1 for D (5 bases). Trimming pared 4 bases from V and 4 bases from J, leaving 8 bases between. CDR1 KGHSY and CDR2 FQNENV come from the germline V gene. This CDR3 contains 13 residues. The CDR3 nucleotides are TGTGCCAGCAGCCCCTCAGGGGGAAACACCATATATTTT. It yields the protein CASSPSGGNTIYF.

The J gene is TRBJ1-4, the V gene TRBV2; 7 nucleotides agree with TRBD1. The CDR3 consists of 14 residues. CDR1 is SNHLY and CDR2 is FYNNEI in the germline V gene. J was trimmed by 3 bases and V by 7 bases; bases with no gene match: 5. CDR3 bases: TGTGCCAGCAAGACTGGGACAGCTAATGAAAAACTGTTTTTT. Translation gives CASKTGTANEKLFF.

This rearrangement joins TRBV5-4 to TRBJ1-2, with 10 bases fitting TRBD1. The V gene's germline CDR1 is SGHNT and CDR2 YYREEE (reference sequence). The CDR3 is made up of 14 amino acids. V was clipped by 3 bases and J by 7 bases; unmatched bases: 6. CDR3 sequence reads: CASSSRQGAFGYTF. CDR3 coding DNA: TGTGCCAGCAGCTCCCGACAGGGGGCTTTTGGCTACACCTTC.